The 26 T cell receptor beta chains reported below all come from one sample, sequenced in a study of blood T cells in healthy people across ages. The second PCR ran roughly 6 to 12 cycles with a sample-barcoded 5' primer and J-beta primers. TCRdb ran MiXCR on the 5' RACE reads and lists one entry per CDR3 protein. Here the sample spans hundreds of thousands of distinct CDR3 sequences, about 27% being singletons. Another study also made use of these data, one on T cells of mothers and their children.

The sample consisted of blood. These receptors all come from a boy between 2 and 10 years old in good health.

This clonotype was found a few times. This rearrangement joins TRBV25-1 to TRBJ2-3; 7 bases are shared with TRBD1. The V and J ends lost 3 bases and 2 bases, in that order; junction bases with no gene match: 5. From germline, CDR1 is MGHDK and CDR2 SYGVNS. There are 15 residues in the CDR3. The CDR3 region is CASSDNRGYTDTQYF. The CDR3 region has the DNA TGTGCCAGCAGTGACAACAGGGGTTACACAGATACGCAGTATTTT. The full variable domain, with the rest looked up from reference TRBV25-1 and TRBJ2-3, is EADIYQTPRYLVIGTGKKITLECSQTMGHDKMYWYQQDPGMELHLIHYSYGVNSTEKGDLSSESTVSRIRTEHFPLTLESARPSHTSQYLCASSDNRGYTDTQYFGPGTRLTVL.

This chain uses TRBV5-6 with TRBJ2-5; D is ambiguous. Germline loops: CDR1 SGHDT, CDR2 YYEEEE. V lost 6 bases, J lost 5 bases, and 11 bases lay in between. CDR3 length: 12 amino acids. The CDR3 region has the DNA TGTGCCAGCACCCAATCTATGGAGACCCAGTACTTC. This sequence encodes CASTQSMETQYF.

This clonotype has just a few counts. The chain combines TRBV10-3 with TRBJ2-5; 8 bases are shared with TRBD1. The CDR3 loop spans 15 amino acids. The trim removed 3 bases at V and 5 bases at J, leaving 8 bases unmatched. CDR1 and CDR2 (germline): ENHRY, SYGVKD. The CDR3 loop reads CAISDLSGDRETQYF. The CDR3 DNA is TGTGCCATCAGTGATCTTTCAGGGGACAGGGAGACCCAGTACTTC.

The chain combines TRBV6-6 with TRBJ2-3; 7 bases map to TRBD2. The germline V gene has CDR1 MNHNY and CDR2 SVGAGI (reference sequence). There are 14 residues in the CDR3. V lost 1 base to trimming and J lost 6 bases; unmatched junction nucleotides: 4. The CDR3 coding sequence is TGTGCCAGCAGTTACTATAAACTAGCGGATACGCAGTATTTT. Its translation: CASSYYKLADTQYF.

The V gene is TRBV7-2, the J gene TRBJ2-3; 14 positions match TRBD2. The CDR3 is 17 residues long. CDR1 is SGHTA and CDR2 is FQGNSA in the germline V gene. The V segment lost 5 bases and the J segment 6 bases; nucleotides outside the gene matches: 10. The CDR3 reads CASSRGTSGSIRDTQYF. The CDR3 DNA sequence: TGTGCCAGCAGCAGAGGGACTAGCGGGAGTATTAGGGATACGCAGTATTTT.

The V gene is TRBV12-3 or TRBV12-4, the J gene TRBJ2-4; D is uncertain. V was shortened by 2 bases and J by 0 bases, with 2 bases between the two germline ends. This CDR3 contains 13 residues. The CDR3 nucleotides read TGTGCCAGCAGTTTATCAGCCAAAAACATTCAGTACTTC. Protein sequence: CASSLSAKNIQYF.

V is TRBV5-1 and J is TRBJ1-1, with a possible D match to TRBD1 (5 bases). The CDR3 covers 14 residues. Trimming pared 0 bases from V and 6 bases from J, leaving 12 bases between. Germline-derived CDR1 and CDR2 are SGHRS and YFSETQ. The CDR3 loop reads CASSLAAGRAEAFF. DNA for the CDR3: TGCGCCAGCAGCTTGGCGGCAGGGAGAGCTGAAGCTTTCTTT.

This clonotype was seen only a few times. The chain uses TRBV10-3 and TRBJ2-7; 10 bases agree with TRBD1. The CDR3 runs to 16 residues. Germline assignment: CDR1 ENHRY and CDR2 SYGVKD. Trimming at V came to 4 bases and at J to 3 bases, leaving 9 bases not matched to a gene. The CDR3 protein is CAISGLSTGGRYEQYF. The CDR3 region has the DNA TGTGCCATCAGTGGCCTTTCGACAGGGGGCCGCTACGAGCAGTACTTC.

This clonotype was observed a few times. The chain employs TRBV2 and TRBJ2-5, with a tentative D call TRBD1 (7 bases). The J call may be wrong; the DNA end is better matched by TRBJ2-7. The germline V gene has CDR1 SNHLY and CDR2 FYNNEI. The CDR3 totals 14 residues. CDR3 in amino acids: CASTQGGLLYEQYF. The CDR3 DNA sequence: TGTGCCAGCACCCAGGGGGGCCTACTCTACGAGCAGTACTTC.

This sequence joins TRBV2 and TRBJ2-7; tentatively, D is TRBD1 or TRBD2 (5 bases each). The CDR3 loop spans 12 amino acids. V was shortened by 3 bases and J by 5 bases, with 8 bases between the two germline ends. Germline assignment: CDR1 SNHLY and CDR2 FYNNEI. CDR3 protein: CASSDLGDEQYF. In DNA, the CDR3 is TGTGCCAGCAGTGATTTGGGGGACGAGCAGTACTTC.

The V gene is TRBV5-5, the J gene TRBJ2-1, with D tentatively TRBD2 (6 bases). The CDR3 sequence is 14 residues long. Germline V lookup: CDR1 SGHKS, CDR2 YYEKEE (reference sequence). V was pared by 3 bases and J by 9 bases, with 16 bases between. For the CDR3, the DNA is TGTGCCAGCAGCTCTAGCGTCGGCATTAGTGAGCAGTTCTTC. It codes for CASSSSVGISEQFF. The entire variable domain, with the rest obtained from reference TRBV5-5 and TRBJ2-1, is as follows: DAGVTQSPTHLIKTRGQQVTLRCSPISGHKSVSWYQQVLGQGPQFIFQYYEKEERGRGNFPDRFSARQFPNYSSELNVNALLLGDSALYLCASSSSVGISEQFFGPGTRLTVL.

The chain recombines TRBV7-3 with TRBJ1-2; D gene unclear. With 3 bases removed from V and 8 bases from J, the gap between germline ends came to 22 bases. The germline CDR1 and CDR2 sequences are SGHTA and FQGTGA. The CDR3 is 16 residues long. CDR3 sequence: CASSFNPGPHNGGYTF. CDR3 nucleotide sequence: TGTGCCAGCAGCTTCAATCCAGGACCACATAATGGAGGCTACACCTTC.

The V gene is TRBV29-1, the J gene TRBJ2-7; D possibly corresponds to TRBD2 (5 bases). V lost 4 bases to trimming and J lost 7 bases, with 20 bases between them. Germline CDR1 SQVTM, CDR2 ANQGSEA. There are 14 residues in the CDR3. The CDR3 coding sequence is TGCAGCGTTGTAATTCGAGGACCTACGGGGGAGCAGTACTTC. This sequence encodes CSVVIRGPTGEQYF.

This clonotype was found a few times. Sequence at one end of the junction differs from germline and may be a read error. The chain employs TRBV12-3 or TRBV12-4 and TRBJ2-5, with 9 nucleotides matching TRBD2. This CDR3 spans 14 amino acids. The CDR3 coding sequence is TGCGCCAGCAGCCTGGCGGGGGGGGAAGAGACCCAGTACTTC. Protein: CASSLAGGEETQYF.

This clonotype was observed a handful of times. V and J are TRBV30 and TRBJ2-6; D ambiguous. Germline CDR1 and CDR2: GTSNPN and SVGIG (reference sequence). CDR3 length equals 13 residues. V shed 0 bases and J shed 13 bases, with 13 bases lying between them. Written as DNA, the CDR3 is TGTGCCTGGAGTGTAGACGGGTCCTCGGTCCTGACTTTC. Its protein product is CAWSVDGSSVLTF.

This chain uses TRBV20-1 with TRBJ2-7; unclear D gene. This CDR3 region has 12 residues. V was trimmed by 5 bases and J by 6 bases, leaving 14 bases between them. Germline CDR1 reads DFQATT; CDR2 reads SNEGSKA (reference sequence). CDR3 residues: CSAGPTSGEQYV. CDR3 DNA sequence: TGCAGTGCTGGGCCGACTTCGGGCGAGCAGTACGTC.

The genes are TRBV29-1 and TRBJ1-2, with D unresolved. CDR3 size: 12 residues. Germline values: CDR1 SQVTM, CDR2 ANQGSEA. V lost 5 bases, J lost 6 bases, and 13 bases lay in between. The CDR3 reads CSVSMISNGYTF. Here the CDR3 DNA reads TGCAGCGTTAGTATGATCTCGAATGGCTACACCTTC.

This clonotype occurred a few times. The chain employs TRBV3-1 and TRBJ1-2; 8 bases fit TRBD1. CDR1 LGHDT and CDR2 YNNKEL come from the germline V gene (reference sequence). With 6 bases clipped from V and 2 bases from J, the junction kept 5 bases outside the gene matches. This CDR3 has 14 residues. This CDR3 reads CASSDRGRNYGYTF. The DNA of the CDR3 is TGTGCCAGCAGTGACAGGGGAAGAAACTATGGCTACACCTTC.

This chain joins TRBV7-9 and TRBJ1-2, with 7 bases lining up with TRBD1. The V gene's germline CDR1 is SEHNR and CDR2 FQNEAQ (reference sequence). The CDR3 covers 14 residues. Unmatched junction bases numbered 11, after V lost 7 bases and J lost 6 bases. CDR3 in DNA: TGTGCCAGCACGGAGAGGGGACAGAGAGATGGCTACACCTTC. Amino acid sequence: CASTERGQRDGYTF.

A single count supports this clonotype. CDR3: CASTTGVYGYTF. For the CDR3, the DNA is TGTGCCAGCACAACAGGGGTCTATGGCTACACCTTC. The chain is built from TRBV12-3 or TRBV12-4 and TRBJ1-2; 7 bases map to TRBD1. Trimming removed 7 bases from V and 4 bases from J; junction bases left unmatched: 3. The CDR3 is 12 residues long.

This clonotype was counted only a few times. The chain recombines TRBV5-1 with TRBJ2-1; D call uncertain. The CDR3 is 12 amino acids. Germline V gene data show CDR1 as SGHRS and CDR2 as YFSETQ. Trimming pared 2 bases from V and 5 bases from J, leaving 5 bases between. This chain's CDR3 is CASSFTHNEQFF. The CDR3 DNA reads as TGCGCCAGCAGCTTTACCCACAATGAGCAGTTCTTC.

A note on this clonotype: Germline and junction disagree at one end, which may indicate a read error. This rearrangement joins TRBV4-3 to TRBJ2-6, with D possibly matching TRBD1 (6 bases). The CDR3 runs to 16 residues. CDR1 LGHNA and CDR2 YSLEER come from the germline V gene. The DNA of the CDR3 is TGCGCCAGCAGCCACACGACAGGTTCTGGGGTCAACGTCCTGACTTTC. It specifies CASSHTTGSGVNVLTF.

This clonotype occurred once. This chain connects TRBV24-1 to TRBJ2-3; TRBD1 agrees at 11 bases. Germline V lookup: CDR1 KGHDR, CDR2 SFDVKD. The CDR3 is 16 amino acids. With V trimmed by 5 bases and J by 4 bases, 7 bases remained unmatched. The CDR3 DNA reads TGTGCCACCAGTGCTCCACCGGGACAGGGGGCAGATACGCAGTATTTT. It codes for CATSAPPGQGADTQYF.

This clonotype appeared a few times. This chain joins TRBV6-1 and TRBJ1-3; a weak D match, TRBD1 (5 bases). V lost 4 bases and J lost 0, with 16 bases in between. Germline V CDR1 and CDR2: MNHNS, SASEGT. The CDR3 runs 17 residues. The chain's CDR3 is CASSGYVGTVSGNTIYF. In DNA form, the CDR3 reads TGTGCCAGCAGTGGCTATGTAGGGACGGTCTCTGGAAACACCATATATTTT.

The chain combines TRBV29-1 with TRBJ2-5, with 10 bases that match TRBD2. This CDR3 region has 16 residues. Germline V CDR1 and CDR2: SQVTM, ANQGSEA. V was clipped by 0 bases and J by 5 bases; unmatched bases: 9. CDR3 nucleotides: TGCAGCGTTGAAGATCCCAGCGGGGGGGCCTGGGAGACCCAGTACTTC. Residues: CSVEDPSGGAWETQYF. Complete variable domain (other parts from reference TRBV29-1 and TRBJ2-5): SAVISQKPSRDICQRGTSLTIQCQVDSQVTMMFWYRQQPGQSLTLIATANQGSEATYESGFVIDKFPISRPNLTFSTLTVSNMSPEDSSIYLCSVEDPSGGAWETQYFGPGTRLLVL.

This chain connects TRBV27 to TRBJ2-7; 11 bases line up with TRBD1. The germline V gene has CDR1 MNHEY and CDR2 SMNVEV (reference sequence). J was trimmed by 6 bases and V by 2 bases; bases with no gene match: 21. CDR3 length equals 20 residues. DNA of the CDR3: TGTGCCAGCAGTTTAAGGTACCAAGGACCGGGACAGGGGGTTACCGGCGAGCAGTACTTC. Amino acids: CASSLRYQGPGQGVTGEQYF.